Reported below is one T cell receptor beta chain. This clone was recorded a few times. There is no known antigen for this receptor. Per-base qualities were not stored, and no clone one base away is much larger. TCRbeta CDR3 regions were amplified from genomic DNA by means of the immunoSEQ Assay, a bias-controlled multiplex PCR. Per the original workflow: The number of nucleated cells in each sample was estimated by amplification of reference gene primers within the assay. To quantify the absolute abundance of each unique TCRbeta CDR3 rearrangement, sequence reads were collapsed and filtered. For each sample, productive Simpson clonality was calculated as the square root of Simpson's diversity index across productive rearrangements. Here the immuneACCESS table is served through TCRdb, limited to in-frame sequences with V and J called. Missing clones are a known gap in these copies; in checked studies unresolved V genes cover under half, and the rest lacks a known reason. V and J calls and clone size are those listed in that table; D and trimming were worked out from the DNA. Counted in this sample were about 87,000 clones; around 85% of them appeared once. 3% to 3.5% of the sample is held by the ten biggest clonotypes.

This sample is drawn from a study of blood T cell repertoires in COVID-19 (dated by TCRdb to 2018 to 2020). As for the study more broadly: Samples from collaborators originated in the United States, Italy and Spain and spanned both the acute and convalescent phases of COVID-19. The material from the prospective study consisted of cDNA or gDNA derived from T cells, B-cell-depleted T cells, or PBMCs. The dataset comprised deeply sampled blood TCRbeta repertoires from subjects exposed to, actively infected with, or recovered from COVID-19. The repertoires were released in a freely available public database intended as a resource for research on the immune response to SARS-CoV-2. Samples were obtained from the ongoing ImmuneRACE study (first 160 participants) and from about 1,300 subjects provided by 6 global collaborators. Nearly every sample came with metadata listing a de-identified subject ID, COVID-19 status, age in years and sex. HLA class I and class II types, where available, came from metadata supplied by the sample provider rather than from assay-based typing.

Inclusive of the bounding cysteine and phenylalanine, the CDR3 is 15 residues long. CDR3 DNA is the only sequence kept; it has 45 bases, read in frame from the first base. The junction shows trimming of 4 bases on V and 5 bases on J, and the gene matches do not reach 7 bases of it. The germline V gene encodes CDR1 SNHLY and CDR2 FYNNEI. Overall study results and their limits: The quantity of clinical and demographic metadata differed by source and by participant and was supplied without curation.

In Seattle, one collaborating source enrolled patients while the infection was active and tracked those patients longitudinally over the course of disease. Collaborating institutions collected whole blood in K2EDTA tubes following their own protocols. For TCRbeta analysis, collaborator samples were shipped as frozen whole blood, as isolated PBMCs, or as DNA extracted from either sample type. This TCR was recovered from a woman older than 75 with COVID-19, enrolled during active disease. The sequenced sample was peripheral blood. The receptor chain draws on TRBV2 and TRBJ2-1, and 8 junction bases match TRBD2. The CDR3 sequence is CASSGPGGPDNEQFF. The sequenced DNA: TGTGCCAGCAGTGGCCCGGGAGGGCCCGACAATGAGCAGTTCTTC.